The 23 T cell receptor beta chains given below trace back to one sample, sequenced in a study of a mutant IDH1 vaccine in newly diagnosed glioma (dated by TCRdb to the early 2020s). Library prep was done by the immunoSEQ multiplex PCR assay. Drawn from immuneACCESS, this table holds only the in-frame rearrangements with V and J called that TCRdb kept. Clones are partly lost; checked studies trace under half to an unresolved V gene and leave the rest unexplained. Here the sample has 40,000 to 50,000 clones; roughly nine tenths occur a single time. Roughly 1.5% of the sample is in the top ten clones. In the paper's terms, the time point label means: week 35, safety follow-up. Each vaccine dose was 300 ug of a 20-mer mutant IDH1 peptide in Montanide, given subcutaneously with topical imiquimod. Antigens for these TCRs are unknown. The sequencing used PBMCs, collected from a glioma patient whose treatment included an IDH1 peptide vaccine. These receptors all come from a man aged 35-49 years with glioma.

The chain is built from TRBV19 and TRBJ2-2; a possible D gene is TRBD2 (6 bases). The CDR3 spans 19 residues. Germline CDR1 and CDR2: LNHDA and SQIVND (reference sequence). Trimming removed 4 bases from V and 0 bases from J, with 21 bases in between. CDR3 amino acids: CASSNYRVGSYANTGELFF. Written as DNA, the CDR3 is TGTGCCAGTAGTAATTACCGGGTCGGGAGCTACGCGAACACCGGGGAGCTGTTTTTT.

A few counts support this clone. V gene TRBV28 combines with J gene TRBJ2-3; 11 nucleotides agree with TRBD2. The CDR3 is 15 residues long. Trimming at V came to 6 bases and at J to 4 bases, leaving 6 bases not matched to a gene. Looked up from germline, CDR1 is MDHEN and CDR2 is SYDVKM. The CDR3 is CASSVAGGYPDTQYF. In nucleotides, the CDR3 is TGTGCCAGCAGCGTAGCGGGGGGGTACCCAGATACGCAGTATTTT.

This chain connects TRBV6-6 to TRBJ2-7; D gene ambiguous. The V and J ends lost 8 bases and 4 bases respectively, with 3 bases between them. This CDR3 is 9 amino acids long. The germline V gene has CDR1 MNHNY and CDR2 SVGAGI (reference sequence). CDR3 region: CASGYEQYF. The CDR3 DNA reads TGTGCCAGCGGGTACGAGCAGTACTTC.

The rearrangement joins TRBV19 to TRBJ1-5; the D is unclear. V was shortened by 1 base and J by 4 bases, with 8 bases between the two germline ends. Germline V gene sequence: CDR1 LNHDA, CDR2 SQIVND (reference sequence). The CDR3 sequence is 14 residues long. The CDR3 nucleotides read TGTGCCAGTAGTATAGTGGATGGGAATCAGCCCCAGCATTTT. Protein product: CASSIVDGNQPQHF.

The chain is built from TRBV5-1 and TRBJ2-3; D is perhaps TRBD1 (5 bases). This CDR3 is built from 14 residues. Trimming removed 0 bases from V and 2 bases from J, with 7 bases in between. In germline, CDR1 is SGHRS, CDR2 YFSETQ. The CDR3 DNA sequence: TGCGCCAGCAGCTTGGTAGGGGCCACAGATACGCAGTATTTT. Amino acid sequence: CASSLVGATDTQYF.

The chain links TRBV29-1 to TRBJ2-5; 14 bases fit TRBD2. V dropped 6 bases and J dropped 7; count of bases not matched to a gene: 7. CDR1 and CDR2 from the germline V gene are SQVTM and ANQGSEA. The CDR3 runs 14 residues. CDR3 residues: CSVGGLAGDRTQYF. CDR3 bases: TGCAGCGTGGGGGGACTAGCGGGAGATCGGACCCAGTACTTC.

The rearrangement uses TRBV10-2 and TRBJ2-3; D might be TRBD2 (5 bases). Deletions cut 7 bases from V and 6 bases from J, with 17 bases between. This CDR3 region has 14 residues. Germline V gene lookup returns CDR1 WSHSY and CDR2 SAAADI. CDR3 region: CASTLGLPWDTQYF. As DNA, the CDR3 is TGCGCCAGCACCCTAGGACTCCCCTGGGATACGCAGTATTTT.

This rearrangement joins TRBV29-1 to TRBJ2-5; tentative D call: TRBD2 (5 bases). The CDR3 sequence is 13 residues long. CDR1 is SQVTM and CDR2 is ANQGSEA in the germline V gene. Trimming removed 5 bases from V and 3 bases from J, with 13 bases in between. The CDR3: CSVPGSGEETQYF. In DNA form, the CDR3 reads TGCAGCGTTCCGGGGTCCGGGGAAGAGACCCAGTACTTC.

V usage is TRBV27 and J usage is TRBJ1-1; D possibly corresponds to TRBD1 (5 bases). The CDR3 spans 15 residues. Trimming pared 4 bases from V and 2 bases from J, leaving 14 bases between. The germline gives CDR1 MNHEY, CDR2 SMNVEV (reference sequence). CDR3 loop: CASSSAEGRNTEAFF. The CDR3 DNA reads as TGTGCCAGCAGTTCAGCGGAGGGGCGAAACACTGAAGCTTTCTTT.

CDR3 region: CASSLSAGGPGELFF. The DNA of the CDR3 is TGTGCCAGCAGTCTCTCTGCGGGGGGGCCTGGGGAGCTGTTTTTT. V gene TRBV27 combines with J gene TRBJ2-2; 9 bases fit TRBD2. Germline assignment: CDR1 MNHEY and CDR2 SMNVEV (reference sequence). Trimming removed 5 bases from V and 8 bases from J; junction bases left unmatched: 9. The CDR3 runs to 15 residues.

V usage is TRBV7-2 and J usage is TRBJ1-1; possibly TRBD1 for D (6 bases). The CDR3 runs to 15 residues. V was clipped by 1 base and J by 0 bases, with 9 bases between them. Germline-derived CDR1 and CDR2 are SGHTA and FQGNSA. The CDR3 DNA is TGTGCCAGCAGCTTAGTCCGGACAGTGAACACTGAAGCTTTCTTT. This gives the protein CASSLVRTVNTEAFF.

The chain has TRBV15 and TRBJ1-4, with TRBD1 as a possible D gene (6 bases). V gave up 6 bases and J gave up 2 bases, with 19 bases separating them. CDR1 is LNHNV and CDR2 is YYDKDF in the germline V gene (reference sequence). The CDR3 totals 17 residues. The CDR3 protein is CATSGGTGRSTNEKLFF. CDR3 DNA: TGTGCCACCAGTGGAGGCACAGGGCGCTCTACTAATGAAAAACTGTTTTTT.

This rearrangement joins TRBV19 to TRBJ2-7, with D perhaps matching TRBD1 (6 bases). V lost 9 bases, J lost 2 bases, and 14 bases lay in between. This CDR3 has 13 amino acids. Germline CDR1 reads LNHDA; CDR2 reads SQIVND (reference sequence). In nucleotides, the CDR3 is TGTGCCAGCGCCCCAGGGGCTGCCTACGAGCAGTACTTC. It is translated as CASAPGAAYEQYF.

The rearrangement links TRBV11-2 to TRBJ2-2; no reliable D call. CDR3 length: 16 amino acids. CDR1 SGHAT and CDR2 FQNNGV come from the germline V gene. V was clipped by 5 bases and J by 2 bases, with 15 bases between them. In DNA form, the CDR3 reads TGTGCCAGCAGCCCACCGTGGGCCTTTAACACCGGGGAGCTGTTTTTT. It yields the protein CASSPPWAFNTGELFF.

The chain recombines TRBV4-1 with TRBJ2-7; D remains unclear. The germline CDR1 and CDR2 sequences are MGHRA and YSYEKL. V lost 1 base and J lost 0, with 10 bases in between. The CDR3 covers 15 residues. The CDR3 region has the DNA TGCGCCAGCAGCCAAGGATATACAGTCTCCTACGAGCAGTACTTC. Amino acids: CASSQGYTVSYEQYF.

V gene TRBV11-2 combines with J gene TRBJ1-1, with D perhaps matching TRBD1 (6 bases). Trimming stripped 0 bases from V and 5 bases from J, with 10 bases between. The CDR3 runs to 14 residues. Germline V gene sequence: CDR1 SGHAT, CDR2 FQNNGV. The CDR3 DNA follows: TGTGCCAGCAGCTTAGACAGGGGAGGAACTGAAGCTTTCTTT. Its protein product is CASSLDRGGTEAFF.

V usage is TRBV10-3 and J usage is TRBJ2-7; 7 positions match TRBD1. Per germline, CDR1 ENHRY and CDR2 SYGVKD. The CDR3 runs to 12 residues. The junction had 2 bases not matched to a gene; V was cut back by 5 bases and J by 4 bases. The DNA for the CDR3 is TGTGCCATCAGTCGACAGGGTTACGAGCAGTACGTC. Translated: CAISRQGYEQYV.

The V call is TRBV29-1, the J call TRBJ2-1; 7 positions agree with TRBD1. CDR1 and CDR2 (germline): SQVTM, ANQGSEA. This CDR3 has 13 amino acids. Trimming at V came to 1 base and at J to 4 bases, leaving 1 base not matched to a gene. CDR3 sequence reads: CSVEGDRYNEQFF. The DNA for the CDR3 is TGCAGCGTTGAAGGGGACAGATACAATGAGCAGTTCTTC.

The gene calls are TRBV7-8 and TRBJ2-1, with 7 nucleotides matching TRBD2. V dropped 10 bases and J dropped 6; count of bases not matched to a gene: 15. Germline V gene data show CDR1 as SGHVS and CDR2 as FQNEAQ. This CDR3 spans 15 amino acids. The CDR3 DNA follows: TGTGCCACCAAAGACCGGCTAGCGGCCTCCAATGAGCAGTTCTTC. Translation gives CATKDRLAASNEQFF.

This chain uses TRBV27 with TRBJ2-3; TRBD2 matches at 10 bases. Unmatched junction bases numbered 14, after V lost 7 bases and J lost 7 bases. Germline V CDR1 and CDR2: MNHEY, SMNVEV (reference sequence). The CDR3 consists of 16 residues. The CDR3 reads CASNPVAGGLTHTQYF. CDR3 nucleotide sequence: TGTGCCAGCAATCCGGTAGCGGGGGGCCTCACCCATACGCAGTATTTT.

V is TRBV19 and J is TRBJ2-3; the match to TRBD2 covers 15 bases. Germline V gene data show CDR1 as LNHDA and CDR2 as SQIVND (reference sequence). The CDR3 is made up of 15 amino acids. Losses at the gene ends were 3 bases for V and 6 bases for J; bases not matched to a gene: 1. The DNA of the CDR3 is TGTGCCAGTAGTATCGGACTAGCGGGAGGGGATACGCAGTATTTT. As protein: CASSIGLAGGDTQYF.

The gene calls are TRBV28 and TRBJ2-7; 7 nucleotides match TRBD2. CDR1 MDHEN and CDR2 SYDVKM come from the germline V gene. Trimming cost V 4 bases and J 4 bases; bases outside gene matches: 13. This CDR3 spans 16 amino acids. The CDR3 DNA reads TGTGCCAGCAGTTCCCCTACTTGGGGAGGGGTATACGAGCAGTACTTC. It encodes CASSSPTWGGVYEQYF.

The chain joins TRBV4-3 to TRBJ2-6, with 7 bases aligning to TRBD2. The CDR3 loop spans 18 amino acids. Germline V gene data show CDR1 as LGHNA and CDR2 as YSLEER. V gave up 5 bases and J gave up 2 bases; unmatched junction bases: 12. CDR3 residues: CASSYRDYYKTGANVLTF. DNA of the CDR3: TGCGCCAGCAGCTACCGGGACTACTATAAAACTGGGGCCAACGTCCTGACTTTC.